This TCR beta chain was documented in a study of T cells after yellow fever vaccination. TCRdb itself ran the 5' RACE reads through MiXCR, one entry per CDR3 protein. Of about 180,000 distinct CDR3 sequences listed, approximately 6.2% are singletons. Germline V gene data show CDR1 as LGHDT and CDR2 as YNNKEL (reference sequence). Trimming cost V 11 bases and J 3 bases, with 30 bases left between them. CDR3 length: 18 amino acids. The sequence derives from a man younger than 35 who received the YFV17D yellow fever vaccine. This chain uses TRBV3-1 with TRBJ2-3; a weak D match, TRBD1 (5 bases). Sequencing used CD4+ T cells sorted from PBMCs, obtained on the day of the first yellow fever vaccination. In DNA form, the CDR3 reads TGTGCCTCCTCCGAGCCGATCCCCAGGGATATAGGAACAGATACGCAGTATTTT. This gives the protein CASSEPIPRDIGTDTQYF.